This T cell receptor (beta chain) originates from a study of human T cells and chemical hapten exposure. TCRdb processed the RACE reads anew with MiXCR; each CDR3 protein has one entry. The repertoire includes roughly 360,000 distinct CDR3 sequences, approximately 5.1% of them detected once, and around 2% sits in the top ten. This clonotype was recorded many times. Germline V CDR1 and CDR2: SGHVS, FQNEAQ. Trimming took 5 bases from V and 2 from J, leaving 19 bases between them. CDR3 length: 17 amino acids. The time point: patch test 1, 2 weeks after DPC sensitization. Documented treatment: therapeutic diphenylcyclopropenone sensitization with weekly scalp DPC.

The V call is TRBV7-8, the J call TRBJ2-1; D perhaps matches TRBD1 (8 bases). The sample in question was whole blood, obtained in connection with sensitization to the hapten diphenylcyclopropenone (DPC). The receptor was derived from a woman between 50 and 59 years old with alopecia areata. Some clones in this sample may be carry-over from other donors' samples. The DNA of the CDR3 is TGTGCCAGCAGCCCAGGTCGGACAGGGAGGGCCTACAATGAGCAGTTCTTC. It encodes CASSPGRTGRAYNEQFF.